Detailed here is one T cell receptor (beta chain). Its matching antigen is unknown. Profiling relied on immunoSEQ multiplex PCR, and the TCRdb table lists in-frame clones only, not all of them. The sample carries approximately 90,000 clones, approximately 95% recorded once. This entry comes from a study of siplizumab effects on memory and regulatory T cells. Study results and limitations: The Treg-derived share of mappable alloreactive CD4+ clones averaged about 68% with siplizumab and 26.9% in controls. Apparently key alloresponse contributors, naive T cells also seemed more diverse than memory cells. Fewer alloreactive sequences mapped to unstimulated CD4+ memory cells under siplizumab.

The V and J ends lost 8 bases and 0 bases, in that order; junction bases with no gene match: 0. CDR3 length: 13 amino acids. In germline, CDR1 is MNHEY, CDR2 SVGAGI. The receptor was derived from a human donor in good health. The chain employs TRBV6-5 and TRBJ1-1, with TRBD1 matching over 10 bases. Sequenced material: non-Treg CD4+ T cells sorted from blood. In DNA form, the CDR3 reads TGTGCCAGCGGACAGGGGGTGAACACTGAAGCTTTCTTT. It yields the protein CASGQGVNTEAFF.